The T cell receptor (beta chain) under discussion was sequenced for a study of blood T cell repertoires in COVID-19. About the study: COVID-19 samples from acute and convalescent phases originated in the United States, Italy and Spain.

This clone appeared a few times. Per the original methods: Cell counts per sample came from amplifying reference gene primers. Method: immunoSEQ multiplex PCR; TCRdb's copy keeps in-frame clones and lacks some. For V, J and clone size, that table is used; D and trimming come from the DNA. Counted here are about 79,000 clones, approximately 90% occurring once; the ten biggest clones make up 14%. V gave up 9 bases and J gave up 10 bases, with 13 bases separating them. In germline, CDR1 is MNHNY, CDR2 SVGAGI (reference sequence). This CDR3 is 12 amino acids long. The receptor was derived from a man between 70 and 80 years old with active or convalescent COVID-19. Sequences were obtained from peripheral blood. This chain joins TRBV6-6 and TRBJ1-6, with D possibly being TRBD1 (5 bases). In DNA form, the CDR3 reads TGTGCCAGTATGAGGGAGGGGTCACCCCTCCACTTT. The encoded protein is CASMREGSPLHF.